Given below is one T cell receptor (beta chain) in context. Its target is not known. This sample was taken from a study of cytomegalovirus exposure and HLA in healthy donors. Study context: Within an early data release were approximately 85 million unique TCRs drawn from HLA-typed donors. The study's findings and limits: TCR beta V- and J-gene trimming, according to a later analysis, was linked to a missense DCLRE1C variant.

PCR amplification relied on 60 Vbeta primers (plus 13 Jbeta primers). Clones were read by immunoSEQ multiplex PCR, and TCRdb kept only the in-frame ones, dropping some. The sample contains roughly 90,000 clones, approximately 80% of which appear only once. Sequencing was performed on PBMCs. This receptor was obtained from a man between 18 and 35 years old in good health and CMV-seronegative.

CDR3 residues: CASSLDILISQPQHF. CDR3 DNA sequence: TGTGCCAGCAGCCTGGACATTCTAATCAGCCAGCCCCAGCATTTT. The chain links TRBV7-2 to TRBJ1-5, with TRBD1 as a possible D gene (5 bases). The germline CDR1 and CDR2 sequences are SGHTA and FQGNSA. The length of the CDR3 is 15 residues. V was clipped by 5 bases and J by 7 bases, with 18 bases between them.